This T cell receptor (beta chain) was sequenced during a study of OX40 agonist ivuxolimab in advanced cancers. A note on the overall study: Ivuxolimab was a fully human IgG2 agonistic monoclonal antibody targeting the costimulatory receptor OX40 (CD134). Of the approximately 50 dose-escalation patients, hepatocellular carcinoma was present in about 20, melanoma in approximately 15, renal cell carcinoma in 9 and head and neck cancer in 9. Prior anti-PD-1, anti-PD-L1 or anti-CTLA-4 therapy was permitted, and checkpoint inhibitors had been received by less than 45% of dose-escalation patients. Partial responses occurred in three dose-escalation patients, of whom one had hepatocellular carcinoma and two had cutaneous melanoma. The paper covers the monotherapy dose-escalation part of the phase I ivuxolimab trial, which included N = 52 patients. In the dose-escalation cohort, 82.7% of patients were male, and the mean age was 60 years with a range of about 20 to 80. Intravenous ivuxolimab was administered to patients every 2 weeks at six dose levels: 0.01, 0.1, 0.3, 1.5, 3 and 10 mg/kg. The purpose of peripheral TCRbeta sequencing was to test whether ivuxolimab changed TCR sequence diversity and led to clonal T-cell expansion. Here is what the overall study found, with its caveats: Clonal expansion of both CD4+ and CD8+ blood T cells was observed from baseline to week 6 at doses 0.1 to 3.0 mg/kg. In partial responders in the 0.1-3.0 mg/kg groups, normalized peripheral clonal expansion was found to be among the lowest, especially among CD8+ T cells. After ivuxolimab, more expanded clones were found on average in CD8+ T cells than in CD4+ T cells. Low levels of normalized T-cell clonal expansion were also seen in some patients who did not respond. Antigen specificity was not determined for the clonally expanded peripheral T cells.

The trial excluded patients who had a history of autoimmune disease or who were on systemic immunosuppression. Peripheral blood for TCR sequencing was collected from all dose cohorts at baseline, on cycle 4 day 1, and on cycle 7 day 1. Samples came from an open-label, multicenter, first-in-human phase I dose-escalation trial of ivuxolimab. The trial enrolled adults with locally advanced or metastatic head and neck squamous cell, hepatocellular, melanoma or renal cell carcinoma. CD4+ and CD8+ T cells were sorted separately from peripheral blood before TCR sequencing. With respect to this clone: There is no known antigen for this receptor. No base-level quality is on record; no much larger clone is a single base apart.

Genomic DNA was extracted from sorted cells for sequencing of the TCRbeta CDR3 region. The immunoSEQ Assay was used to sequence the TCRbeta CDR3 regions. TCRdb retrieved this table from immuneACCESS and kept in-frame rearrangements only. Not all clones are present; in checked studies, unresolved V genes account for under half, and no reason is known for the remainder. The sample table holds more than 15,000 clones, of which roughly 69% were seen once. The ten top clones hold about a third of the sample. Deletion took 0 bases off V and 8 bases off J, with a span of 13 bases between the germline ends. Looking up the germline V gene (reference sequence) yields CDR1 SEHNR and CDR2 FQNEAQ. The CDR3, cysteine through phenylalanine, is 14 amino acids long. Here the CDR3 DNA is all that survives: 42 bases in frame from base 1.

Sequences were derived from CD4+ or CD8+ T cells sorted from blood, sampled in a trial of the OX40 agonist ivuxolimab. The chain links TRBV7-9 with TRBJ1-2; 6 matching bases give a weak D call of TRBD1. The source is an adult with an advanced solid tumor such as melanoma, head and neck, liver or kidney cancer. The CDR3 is CASSLANMGGGYTF. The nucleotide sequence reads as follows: TGTGCCAGCAGCTTAGCGAACATGGGGGGCGGCTACACCTTC.